The rows below give T cell receptor beta chains drawn from one sample of a study of technical replicates of blood from a handful of donors. TCRdb's copy holds only in-frame clones and misses some; the assay was immunoSEQ multiplex PCR. In the table there are 65,000 to 80,000 clones, roughly 96% of which are singletons. Sequences were obtained from T cells isolated from PBMCs. Receptor source: a human donor in good health. CDR3s include the opening cysteine and the closing phenylalanine or tryptophan.

TRBV5-1	TRBJ1-5	CASSGGVSGQPQHF
TRBV29-1	TRBJ2-1	CSVIGGSYNEQFF
TRBV27	TRBJ1-1	CASSIRVVEAFF
TRBV6-1	TRBJ2-7	CASSHPTGDPYF
TRBV9	TRBJ2-3	CASRPGLLSTDTQYF
TRBV6-4	TRBJ2-3	CASSARAQGTDTQYF
TRBV6-6	TRBJ2-6	CASSYYGGPGANVLTF
TRBV9	TRBJ2-7	CASSVGSGTGLSSYEQYF
TRBV25-1	TRBJ2-1	CASSESGFNEQFF
TRBV28	TRBJ1-1	CASRDIQGFGNTEAFF
TRBV12-5	TRBJ2-3	CASGEMSGVDTQYF
TRBV4-2	TRBJ1-1	CASSPPVGNTEAFF
TRBV6-5	TRBJ1-5	CASSTAPGNQPQHF
TRBV10-3	TRBJ1-2	CAAIGEDRVYGYTF
TRBV7-3	TRBJ2-3	CASSLAGRAGGYTDTQYF
TRBV19	TRBJ2-3	CASSWGTVTDTQYF
TRBV5-1	TRBJ1-2	CASSLAGDNYGYTF
TRBV2	TRBJ2-1	CASSALLTYNEQFF
TRBV27	TRBJ2-7	CASSFVDQASYEQYF
TRBV4-2	TRBJ2-3	CASSHVRGDTQYF
TRBV7-9	TRBJ2-7	CASSPGTDIEQYF
TRBV19	TRBJ2-1	CASTETSGPSYNEQFF
TRBV7-3	TRBJ2-1	CASSLGSANNEQFF
TRBV11-1	TRBJ1-2	CASSLIGREDGYTF
TRBV15	TRBJ2-5	CATSSPDSGIQETQYF
TRBV18	TRBJ2-5	CASSPRNPQETQYF
TRBV19	TRBJ1-2	CASSEQSYGYTF
TRBV23-1	TRBJ2-7	CASSQFPGQGAIKDEQYF
TRBV9	TRBJ2-1	CASSVTSDNEQFF
TRBV27	TRBJ1-3	CASSLGQGGNTIYF
TRBV5-5	TRBJ2-1	CASRPGQGLNNEQFF
TRBV28	TRBJ2-7	CASSYNGQVEGQYF
TRBV15	TRBJ2-5	CATSPGREGETQYF
TRBV7-2	TRBJ2-1	CASSPTTDRANEQFF
TRBV5-1	TRBJ2-3	CASSQLGQGTDTQYF
TRBV9	TRBJ2-7	CASSVGSGSFSYEQYF
TRBV29-1	TRBJ2-6	CSVVTGSGANVLTF
TRBV4-3	TRBJ1-4	CASSQVYRGGTTNEKLFF
TRBV4-1	TRBJ2-7	CASSQGAVRIFSSYEQYF
TRBV6-5	TRBJ1-3	CASSPAQGPGNTIYF
TRBV19	TRBJ2-3	CAISSGGDTQYF
TRBV5-1	TRBJ2-1	CASSFGGQGASDEQFF
TRBV7-2	TRBJ1-5	CASSPGTGPQHF
TRBV11-2	TRBJ1-2	CASRGPGQGSDGYTF
TRBV5-1	TRBJ1-5	CASSLGQNNQPQHF
TRBV6-1	TRBJ2-7	CASRETSGIPYEQYF
TRBV6-4	TRBJ1-6	CASSETDNSPLHF
TRBV19	TRBJ2-1	CASMWTSGDNEQFF
TRBV27	TRBJ2-1	CASSFSGGNEQFF
TRBV4-3	TRBJ1-1	CASSQGSAGGYTEAFF
TRBV6-5	TRBJ2-7	CASSYRQGARVEQYF
TRBV5-1	TRBJ2-3	CASSLGLGRGTTDTQYF
TRBV27	TRBJ2-2	CASSFRNTGELFF
TRBV7-3	TRBJ2-5	CASSPIPGQQETQYF
TRBV28	TRBJ2-1	CASKLRQYSYNEQFF
TRBV9	TRBJ2-1	CASSVATSGIYNEQFF
TRBV10-2	TRBJ2-1	CASSALAKGIEEQFF
TRBV25-1	TRBJ2-7	CATGSSAYEQYF
TRBV11-1	TRBJ2-7	CASGLGTSAEQYF
TRBV9	TRBJ2-2	CASSSRGASGATGELFF